This T cell receptor (beta chain) was captured in a study of blood T cell repertoires in COVID-19. About the study: Samples representing acute and convalescent COVID-19 were sourced from the United States, Italy and Spain. T cells, B-cell-depleted T cells, or PBMCs provided the cDNA or gDNA that served as material.

In the authors' methods: For nucleated cells, counts were estimated from reference gene primer amplification. Clones were sequenced by immunoSEQ multiplex PCR, and TCRdb holds only the in-frame ones, with some missing. V and J calls plus clone size are reproduced from that table; the DNA served to infer D and trimming. Among 80,000 or so clones listed, about three quarters were seen once. J gave up 4 bases and V 3 bases, and 10 bases lay outside the gene matches. Germline V gene sequence: CDR1 SGHDT, CDR2 YYEEEE. This CDR3 contains 15 residues. This TCR was sampled from a human donor in a cohort sampled during active COVID-19. This chain joins TRBV5-6 and TRBJ2-7; 7 positions agree with TRBD1. Material for sequencing was peripheral blood. CDR3: CASSSRRDSHYEQYF. Here the CDR3 DNA reads TGTGCCAGCAGCTCCCGCCGGGACAGCCATTACGAGCAGTACTTC.